The 2 T cell receptor beta chains below come from one sample, sequenced in a study of CD8+ T cells in alopecia areata. RNA extraction and reverse transcription yielded cDNA as sequencing template. Data came from immunoSEQ multiplex PCR; TCRdb stores just in-frame clones and leaves some out. The table has over 150,000 clones, roughly 50% seen once. The sequencing input was CD8+ T cells sorted from blood. The receptors shown here come from a human donor in good health.

The sample holds one count of this clone. The rearrangement links TRBV2 to TRBJ2-5, with a possible D match to TRBD2 (6 bases). The CDR3 loop spans 15 amino acids. Trimming left V 9 bases short and J 1 base short, with 18 bases between. Germline CDR1 SNHLY, CDR2 FYNNEI. CDR3 in DNA: TGTGCCAGGGGGGATCCGGGAGCCCTCCAAGAGACCCAGTACTTC. Translated: CARGDPGALQETQYF.

J is TRBJ2-5 and V is TRBV2, with 7 positions matching TRBD2. The CDR3 extends over 17 amino acids. J lost 5 bases, V lost 1 base, and 13 bases had no gene match. Per the germline V gene, CDR1 is SNHLY and CDR2 is FYNNEI. The chain's CDR3 is CASSEDRAGPPKETQYF. CDR3 bases: TGTGCCAGCAGTGAAGACCGAGCGGGGCCGCCAAAGGAGACCCAGTACTTC. The full variable domain, rest sourced from reference TRBV2 and TRBJ2-5, is EPEVTQTPSHQVTQMGQEVILRCVPISNHLYFYWYRQILGQKVEFLVSFYNNEISEKSEIFDDQFSVERPDGSNFTLKIRSTKLEDSAMYFCASSEDRAGPPKETQYFGPGTRLLVL.